Following are 18 T cell receptor beta chains from one sample sequenced in a study of CD8 T cells in ankylosing spondylitis. TCRdb reprocessed the 5' RACE reads with MiXCR, giving one entry per CDR3 protein. The sample contains roughly 180,000 distinct CDR3 sequences, 10% to 15% of which appear only once. Source material: blood, either unsorted or a sorted T cell fraction (not recorded which). The receptors originated from a male donor with ankylosing spondylitis or in good health (not recorded which).

The chain combines TRBV4-1 with TRBJ1-4; D is undetermined. Looked up from germline, CDR1 is MGHRA and CDR2 is YSYEKL. V was clipped by 4 bases and J by 3 bases, with 9 bases between them. The CDR3 spans 14 residues. The CDR3 DNA is TGCGCCAGCAGCCCCCAGCCCGCTAATGAAAAACTGTTTTTT. Amino acids: CASSPQPANEKLFF.

This clonotype showed up just a few times. In DNA, the CDR3 is TGCGCCAGCAGCCAGGGGGCTAGCGGGACTTACGAGCAGTACTTC. Protein: CASSQGASGTYEQYF. V is TRBV4-1 and J is TRBJ2-7; TRBD2 agrees at 9 bases. With V trimmed by 3 bases and J by 4 bases, 7 bases remained unmatched. The CDR3 contains 15 residues. Germline V gives CDR1 MGHRA, CDR2 YSYEKL.

The J gene is TRBJ2-3, the V gene TRBV25-1; either TRBD1 or TRBD2 may supply D (6 bases each). Trimming removed 0 bases at V and 3 bases at J, with 16 bases between. The CDR3 spans 17 residues. Germline CDR1 is MGHDK and CDR2 is SYGVNS. CDR3 nucleotide sequence: TGTGCCAGCAGTGAATATTGGGGGGCCGTAACTACAGATACGCAGTATTTT. This gives the protein CASSEYWGAVTTDTQYF. The entire variable domain, with the rest obtained from reference TRBV25-1 and TRBJ2-3, is as follows: EADIYQTPRYLVIGTGKKITLECSQTMGHDKMYWYQQDPGMELHLIHYSYGVNSTEKGDLSSESTVSRIRTEHFPLTLESARPSHTSQYLCASSEYWGAVTTDTQYFGPGTRLTVL.

This clonotype was recorded many times. The V and J genes are TRBV4-1 and TRBJ2-2; maybe TRBD2 (7 bases). The length of the CDR3 is 15 residues. V was pared by 8 bases and J by 7 bases, with 20 bases between. CDR1 is MGHRA, CDR2 YSYEKL, per germline. The CDR3 DNA reads as TGCGCCAGCCCTTTGGGGGGGGCGAGAGGCGGGGAGCTGTTTTTT. Translating it yields CASPLGGARGGELFF.

The chain is built from TRBV11-1 and TRBJ1-1; D possibly corresponds to TRBD1 (5 bases). CDR3 length: 18 residues. Trimming removed 1 base at V and 0 bases at J, with 18 bases between. Germline-derived CDR1 and CDR2 are SGHAT and FQDESV (reference sequence). CDR3 protein: CASSLELGDGYMNTEAFF. The CDR3 DNA is TGTGCCAGCAGCTTAGAGTTAGGGGACGGATATATGAACACTGAAGCTTTCTTT.

This rearrangement joins TRBV5-1 to TRBJ2-7; 10 positions agree with TRBD2. CDR3 size: 15 residues. CDR1 is SGHRS and CDR2 is YFSETQ in the germline V gene. Losses at the gene ends were 3 bases for V and 3 bases for J; bases not matched to a gene: 6. The CDR3 DNA reads as TGCGCCAGCAGCTCTGGGACTAGCGCGTACTACGAGCAGTACTTC. It specifies CASSSGTSAYYEQYF.

The rearrangement links TRBV4-1 to TRBJ1-2; D is unclear. Germline loops: CDR1 MGHRA, CDR2 YSYEKL. With 0 bases removed from V and 1 base from J, the gap between germline ends came to 6 bases. This CDR3 has 14 residues. The CDR3 DNA reads TGCGCCAGCAGCCAAGATTTCCTTAACTATGGCTACACCTTC. Amino acid sequence: CASSQDFLNYGYTF.

The chain recombines TRBV24-1 with TRBJ2-1; D gene ambiguous. The V gene lost 1 base and the J gene lost 8 bases, with 2 bases spanning the gap. CDR1 and CDR2 (germline): KGHDR, SFDVKD. The CDR3 consists of 11 residues. CDR3 protein: CATSDFYEQFF. DNA of the CDR3: TGTGCCACCAGTGATTTCTATGAGCAGTTCTTC.

The rearrangement links TRBV15 to TRBJ2-7; D is unresolved. The CDR3 consists of 14 residues. In germline, CDR1 is LNHNV, CDR2 YYDKDF (reference sequence). V shed 3 bases and J shed 0 bases, with 9 bases lying between them. The CDR3 DNA follows: TGTGCCACCAGCAGTGAGCGTAGCTCCTACGAGCAGTACTTC. This encodes CATSSERSSYEQYF.

This clonotype was seen a few times. The rearrangement joins TRBV6-1 to TRBJ2-7; D is ambiguous. The V end lost 0 bases, the J end lost 0 bases, and 9 bases lay between the germline ends. The CDR3 runs 15 residues. CDR1 MNHNS and CDR2 SASEGT come from the germline V gene. CDR3 DNA: TGTGCCAGCAGTGAAGCCCTGGGTCTCTCCTACGAGCAGTACTTC. It translates to CASSEALGLSYEQYF.

The V gene is TRBV27, the J gene TRBJ1-2; 7 bases agree with TRBD1. Trimming took 9 bases from V and 0 from J; bases not matched to a gene: 7. CDR3 length: 14 amino acids. CDR1 MNHEY and CDR2 SMNVEV come from the germline V gene (reference sequence). The CDR3 spells CASSPTGTNYGYTF. The CDR3 nucleotides are TGTGCCAGTTCACCGACAGGGACTAACTATGGCTACACCTTC.

This clonotype was observed a handful of times. The chain uses TRBV5-1 and TRBJ2-7; TRBD1 matches 10 bases. The V gene end was trimmed by 4 bases and the J gene end by 5 bases; junction bases not matched to a gene: 9. The CDR3 sequence is 15 residues long. The germline V gene encodes CDR1 SGHRS and CDR2 YFSETQ. CDR3 in DNA: TGCGCCAGCAGCCAAATCGGGACAGGGGCCGACGAGCAGTACTTC. It is translated as CASSQIGTGADEQYF.

Ten or more counts support this clonotype. This chain joins TRBV6-5 and TRBJ1-2; D gene ambiguous. CDR3 size: 13 residues. V was cut by 2 bases and J by 3 bases, with 7 bases left in between. The germline V gene encodes CDR1 MNHEY and CDR2 SVGAGI. The CDR3 spells CASSYGGDYGYTF. In DNA form, the CDR3 reads TGTGCCAGCAGTTACGGCGGGGACTATGGCTACACCTTC.

This clonotype has a handful of counts. The V gene is TRBV6-4, the J gene TRBJ2-3; TRBD2 matches 15 bases. The V segment lost 4 bases and the J segment 1 base; nucleotides outside the gene matches: 6. The V gene's germline CDR1 is MRHNA and CDR2 SNTAGT. The CDR3 is 18 amino acids. CDR3 loop: CASSAWTSGGEGTDTQYF. In DNA, the CDR3 is TGTGCCAGCAGTGCGTGGACTAGCGGGGGGGAAGGCACAGATACGCAGTATTTT.

In its sample, this clonotype was seen a few times. This chain connects TRBV27 to TRBJ2-7, with D maybe TRBD2 (5 bases). Germline V lookup: CDR1 MNHEY, CDR2 SMNVEV (reference sequence). This CDR3 comprises 14 residues. V was pared by 6 bases and J by 3 bases, with 15 bases between. CDR3 nucleotides: TGTGCCAGCAGCCCATCTCTTGAGGGCTACGAGCAGTACTTC. Translating gives CASSPSLEGYEQYF.

The chain uses TRBV6-5 and TRBJ1-1; weak D call: TRBD1 (5 bases). Trimming left V 2 bases short and J 0 bases short, with 13 bases between. Germline V gene sequence: CDR1 MNHEY, CDR2 SVGAGI. The CDR3 runs to 16 residues. In DNA form, the CDR3 reads TGTGCCAGCAGTTACAAAGGGGCTGACGTGAACACTGAAGCTTTCTTT. Encoded protein: CASSYKGADVNTEAFF.

The CDR3 coding sequence is TGTGCCAGTAGTATAGATCTGGGATCCAGTGAGCAGTTCTTC. Translating gives CASSIDLGSSEQFF. The chain is built from TRBV19 and TRBJ2-1; D not certain. V was trimmed by 0 bases and J by 9 bases, leaving 12 bases between them. The CDR3 has 14 residues. Germline V gene data show CDR1 as LNHDA and CDR2 as SQIVND (reference sequence).

This clonotype came up a few times. This sequence joins TRBV10-2 and TRBJ2-3, with 7 bases fitting TRBD1. The CDR3 runs 16 residues. CDR1 is WSHSY, CDR2 SAAADI, per germline. V shed 0 bases, J shed 6 bases, and the junction held 9 bases outside the gene matches. The CDR3 nucleotides read TGCGCCAGCAGTGAGTCCACAGGGGTCGTGGTGGATACGCAGTATTTT. Protein product: CASSESTGVVVDTQYF.